This T cell receptor beta chain was identified in a study of blood T cell repertoires in COVID-19 (dated by TCRdb to 2020 to 2022). The study in broad terms: Samples from collaborators originated in the United States, Italy and Spain and spanned both the acute and convalescent phases of COVID-19. Subjects who had been exposed to COVID-19, were actively infected with it, or had recovered from it provided the deeply sampled blood TCRbeta repertoires that made up the dataset. The material from the prospective study consisted of cDNA or gDNA derived from T cells, B-cell-depleted T cells, or PBMCs. A de-identified subject ID, COVID-19 status, age in years and sex were almost always included in the sample metadata. The samples were drawn from two sources: the first 160 participants of the ongoing ImmuneRACE study, and 1,200 or so subjects contributed by 6 global collaborators. The repertoires were released in a freely available public database meant as a resource for research on the immune response to SARS-CoV-2. Where available, HLA class I and class II types were taken from metadata supplied by the sample provider and were not determined by assay-based typing.

Of note for this clone: This clone's antigen is unknown. The junction shows a germline mismatch at one end, possibly a read error.

TCRbeta CDR3 regions were amplified from genomic DNA by means of the immunoSEQ Assay, a bias-controlled multiplex PCR. The authors processed their data as follows. Within the assay, amplification of reference gene primers was used to estimate how many nucleated cells each sample contained. To quantify the absolute abundance of each unique TCRbeta CDR3 rearrangement, sequence reads were collapsed and filtered. For each sample, productive Simpson clonality was calculated as the square root of Simpson's diversity index over productive rearrangements. The clones in this table, taken by TCRdb from immuneACCESS, are in-frame only. Not every clone is retained; where verified, under half of the shortfall comes from an unresolved V gene, and the cause of the rest is unknown. For V, J and clone size, that table is used; D and trimming come from the DNA. For this sample there are approximately 150,000 clones; just under 85% appear just once. Together, the top ten hold 2.5% to 3% of the sample.

At one collaborating source in Seattle, patients were enrolled during active infection and were followed longitudinally through the course of disease. Whole blood was collected in K2EDTA tubes by collaborating institutions according to the institutions' own protocols. For TCRbeta analysis, collaborator samples were shipped as frozen whole blood, as isolated PBMCs, or as DNA extracted from either sample type. General conclusions and limits of the study: The amount of clinical and demographic metadata varied by source and participant and was provided uncurated.

The CDR3 goes from the cysteine to the phenylalanine over 15 residues. The retained sequence is limited to the CDR3, 45 bases, with the frame set at the first base. The germline V gene supplies CDR1 SGHTA and CDR2 FQGTGA. The TCR originated in a woman of 80 years or more with COVID-19, enrolled during active disease. The sample comprised peripheral blood. Rearrangement joined TRBV7-3 to TRBJ2-1, with 8 bases aligning to TRBD2. Here the CDR3 is given as CASSLTGGHLNEQFF. The nucleotide sequence is given as TGTGCCAGCAGCCTAACGGGGGGGCATCTCAATGAGCAGTTCTTC.